This TCR beta chain was identified in a study of shared clonotypes between healthy human individuals. The genomic DNA of each subset was split evenly across several immunoSEQ plates. Sequencing used immunoSEQ multiplex PCR; TCRdb keeps in-frame clones, though not all of them. The sample includes around 430,000 clones, 70% to 80% of them seen just once. This CDR3 region has 15 residues. The V and J ends lost 6 bases and 0 bases respectively, with 12 bases between them. Germline V gene data show CDR1 as SGHKS and CDR2 as YYEKEE (reference sequence). Study donors comprised healthy, HIV-negative adults devoid of recent acute infection or vaccination.

Sequencing was done on a sample of PBMCs. The receptor's source is a woman between 40 and 50 years old in good health. Some clones in this sample may be carry-over from other donors' samples. The J gene is TRBJ1-4, the V gene TRBV5-5; D uncertain. CDR3 DNA: TGTGCCAGCACCAACCAAAGATCAACTAATGAAAAACTGTTTTTT. Protein: CASTNQRSTNEKLFF.